A selection of T cell receptor beta chains follows, all from one sample in a study of blood T cell repertoires in COVID-19. Method: immunoSEQ multiplex PCR; TCRdb's copy keeps in-frame clones and lacks some. The sample holds fewer than 55,000 clones, 82% seen once. The sequenced sample consisted of peripheral blood. Receptors were obtained from a woman aged 55-75 years with acute or convalescent COVID-19. The CDR3 runs from the conserved cysteine through the conserved F or W. Each record gives: D gene, clone size, J gene, V gene, CDR3 protein, CDR3 DNA. The D gene is left open where the match is weak. Expanded clones get a size class; other rows say once, few or many, or leave the size out.

TRBD1 . TRBJ1-3 TRBV6-5 CASSGTGAPGNTIYF TGTGCCAGCAGCGGGACAGGGGCTCCTGGAAACACCATATATTTT
TRBD1 . TRBJ1-2 TRBV19 CASSTQGGGGLYGYTF TGTGCCAGTAGTACGCAAGGGGGCGGTGGGCTATATGGCTACACCTTC
. once TRBJ1-6 TRBV6-1 CASSEPPQWVAGNSPLHF TGTGCCAGCAGTGAACCCCCCCAATGGGTAGCGGGTAATTCACCCCTCCACTTT
. . TRBJ2-1 TRBV12-2 CASRLGASGSGGEQFF TGTGCAAGTCGCTTAGGGGCTAGCGGGAGTGGAGGTGAGCAGTTCTTC
. . TRBJ1-2 TRBV29-1 CSVLWGLNGYTF TGCAGCGTTCTTTGGGGGCTGAATGGCTACACCTTC
. once TRBJ1-3 TRBV7-9 CASSLSGGGTIYF TGTGCCAGCAGCCTTAGCGGTGGGGGCACCATATATTTT
. . TRBJ1-1 TRBV10-1 CASSDRDTNTEAFF TGCGCCAGCAGTGACCGGGACACCAACACTGAAGCTTTCTTT
. . TRBJ1-1 TRBV20-1 CSASPGSDTEAFF TGCAGTGCTAGTCCAGGAAGTGACACTGAAGCTTTCTTT
. few TRBJ1-1 TRBV7-9 CASSYAGNTEAFF TGTGCCAGCAGCTATGCGGGGAACACTGAAGCTTTCTTT
TRBD1 . TRBJ2-7 TRBV3-1/TRBV3-2 CASSLRTGTGSYEQYF TGTGCCAGCAGCCTACGAACCGGGACAGGCTCCTACGAGCAGTACTTC
TRBD2 . TRBJ2-7 TRBV6-5 CASSARGGFEQYF TGTGCCAGCTCGGCCCGGGGGGGTTTCGAGCAGTACTTC
TRBD2 medium-sized TRBJ2-7 TRBV2 CASSGGLVDEQYF TGTGCCAGCAGTGGCGGACTAGTAGACGAGCAGTACTTC
TRBD1 . TRBJ1-4 TRBV18 CASSLDRVATNEKLFF TGTGCCAGCTCACTGGACAGGGTGGCAACTAATGAAAAACTGTTTTTT
. . TRBJ2-5 TRBV7-2 CASSLSFVETQYF TGTGCCAGCAGCTTATCCTTTGTAGAGACCCAGTACTTC
. . TRBJ2-3 TRBV24-1 CATSDFTGGGGPADTQYF TGTGCCACCAGTGACTTTACAGGGGGGGGAGGGCCGGCAGATACGCAGTATTTT
TRBD2 medium-sized TRBJ2-3 TRBV6-4 CASSDSRGSTDTQYF TGTGCCAGCAGTGACTCGCGGGGGAGCACAGATACGCAGTATTTT
. . TRBJ2-5 TRBV5-1 CASSLAGAQWETQYF TGCGCCAGCAGCTTGGCAGGGGCCCAGTGGGAGACCCAGTACTTC
TRBD2 once TRBJ2-3 TRBV18 CASSPGTSGGAGTDTQYF TGTGCCAGCTCACCCGGGACTAGCGGGGGGGCAGGCACAGATACGCAGTATTTT
TRBD1 . TRBJ1-2 TRBV18 CASSRTGMSYGYTF TGTGCCAGCTCACGGACAGGGATGAGCTATGGCTACACCTTC
. . TRBJ1-2 TRBV19 CASSIGTTSNYGYTF TGTGCCAGTAGTATAGGGACAACTTCTAACTATGGCTACACCTTC
TRBD1 . TRBJ1-1 TRBV19 CASSTLPQQGSTEAFF TGTGCCAGTAGCACCCTACCCCAACAGGGGAGCACTGAAGCTTTCTTT
TRBD1 . TRBJ2-7 TRBV9 CASSGRPGQGYEQYF TGTGCCAGCAGCGGTAGACCCGGACAGGGCTACGAGCAGTACTTC
TRBD2 once TRBJ2-5 TRBV6-1 CASSEKGAGGGAFGETQYF TGTGCCAGCAGTGAAAAAGGGGCGGGAGGGGGCGCTTTCGGGGAGACCCAGTACTTC
. . TRBJ2-1 TRBV6-5 CASSTTRSLFNEQFF TGTGCCAGCAGTACCACTAGGAGCCTCTTCAATGAGCAGTTCTTC
TRBD2 . TRBJ2-1 TRBV30 CAHRPVLAGGGRAFF TGTGCCCACCGTCCGGTCCTAGCGGGAGGGGGGCGCGCGTTCTTC
. once TRBJ1-2 TRBV28 CASSLQGGQRSGYTF TGTGCCAGCAGCCTTCAGGGCGGACAGCGGAGTGGCTACACCTTC
TRBD1 . TRBJ1-4 TRBV19 CASRDRGPPNEKLFF TGTGCCAGTAGGGACAGGGGTCCTCCGAATGAAAAACTGTTTTTT
TRBD1 . TRBJ1-1 TRBV7-9 CASSFRGREAFF TGTGCCAGCAGCTTTAGGGGGCGTGAAGCTTTCTTT
. . TRBJ2-2 TRBV24-1 CATSETDRPNTGELFF TGTGCCACCAGTGAAACCGACAGGCCGAACACCGGGGAGCTGTTTTTT
. . TRBJ1-2 TRBV15 CATSITVLYGYTF TGTGCCACCAGCATCACAGTGCTCTATGGCTACACCTTC
. . TRBJ1-5 TRBV4-1 CASSQDAGVLAQPQHF TGCGCCAGCAGCCAAGACGCCGGGGTTCTCGCTCAGCCCCAGCATTTT
TRBD1 . TRBJ1-1 TRBV7-9 CASSLTSGGTVSAFF TGTGCCAGCAGCTTAACCTCAGGGGGCACGGTTTCGGCTTTCTTT
TRBD1 . TRBJ1-5 TRBV6-4 CARLRDRGQRMYQPQHF TGTGCCAGGCTCCGGGACAGGGGGCAGCGGATGTATCAGCCCCAGCATTTT
. . TRBJ1-2 TRBV27 CARNRTANVEGYTF TGTGCCAGGAACCGGACAGCCAACGTAGAGGGCTACACCTTC
. . TRBJ2-7 TRBV30 CAWNKGQGGTEQYF TGTGCCTGGAACAAAGGGCAGGGGGGCACCGAGCAGTACTTC
TRBD1 few TRBJ1-6 TRBV25-1 CASSGDRGNNSPLHF TGTGCCAGCAGTGGGGACAGGGGAAATAATTCACCCCTCCACTTT
. . TRBJ1-3 TRBV11-2 CASSPSRVNSGNTIYF TGTGCCAGCAGCCCATCTCGAGTTAATTCTGGAAACACCATATATTTT
. . TRBJ2-7 TRBV21-1 CASSKARLAGEGSYEQYF TGTGCCAGCAGCAAAGCGCGACTAGCGGGAGAGGGGTCCTACGAGCAGTACTTC
TRBD2 . TRBJ2-5 TRBV7-9 CASSTSRRLAVQETQYF TGTGCCAGCAGCACCTCACGTCGACTAGCGGTACAAGAGACCCAGTACTTC
TRBD1 few TRBJ1-2 TRBV2 CARTGGYGYTF TGTGCCAGGACAGGGGGGTATGGCTACACCTTC
. . TRBJ2-1 TRBV4-2 CASSPKEGPHEQFF TGTGCCAGCAGCCCAAAAGAGGGTCCCCATGAGCAGTTCTTC
TRBD2 . TRBJ2-5 TRBV30 CALKSGTSGRETQYF TGTGCCTTGAAGTCCGGGACTAGCGGGAGAGAGACCCAGTACTTC
TRBD1 . TRBJ2-1 TRBV18 CASSGTGGYNEQFF TGTGCCAGCTCAGGGACAGGGGGCTACAATGAGCAGTTCTTC
TRBD2 . TRBJ2-7 TRBV7-9 CASSPWEGGRYEQYF TGTGCCAGCAGCCCATGGGAGGGAGGAAGGTACGAGCAGTACTTC
TRBD2 once TRBJ2-5 TRBV12-3/TRBV12-4 CASRGLGGAQYF TGTGCCAGCAGGGGCCTGGGGGGGGCCCAGTACTTC
. . TRBJ2-2 TRBV5-5 CASSPRQGNTGELFF TGTGCCAGCAGCCCCCGCCAGGGAAACACCGGGGAGCTGTTTTTT
. . TRBJ2-5 TRBV7-9 CASSFRTQGSGTQYF TGTGCCAGCAGTTTTAGGACTCAGGGGTCGGGGACCCAGTACTTC
. few TRBJ1-3 TRBV29-1 CSVTPGVTGNTIYF TGCAGCGTTACTCCCGGTGTTACTGGAAACACCATATATTTT
TRBD1 . TRBJ1-2 TRBV20-1 CSASPTGDEGGYTF TGCAGTGCTAGTCCTACAGGGGATGAGGGCGGCTACACCTTC
TRBD2 . TRBJ2-7 TRBV5-1 CASSLESGRVYEQYF TGCGCCAGCAGCTTGGAGAGCGGGAGGGTTTACGAGCAGTACTTC
TRBD1 few TRBJ2-1 TRBV9 CASTPAGTGGDEQFF TGTGCCAGCACCCCCGCGGGGACAGGGGGGGATGAGCAGTTCTTC
TRBD1 . TRBJ1-2 TRBV27 CASSRGQGARSYGYTF TGTGCCAGCAGCAGGGGCCAGGGGGCGCGGAGCTATGGCTACACCTTC
TRBD2 . TRBJ2-2 TRBV5-5 CASSPYITSGGAPGELFF TGTGCCAGCAGCCCTTACATCACTAGCGGGGGGGCCCCCGGGGAGCTGTTTTTT